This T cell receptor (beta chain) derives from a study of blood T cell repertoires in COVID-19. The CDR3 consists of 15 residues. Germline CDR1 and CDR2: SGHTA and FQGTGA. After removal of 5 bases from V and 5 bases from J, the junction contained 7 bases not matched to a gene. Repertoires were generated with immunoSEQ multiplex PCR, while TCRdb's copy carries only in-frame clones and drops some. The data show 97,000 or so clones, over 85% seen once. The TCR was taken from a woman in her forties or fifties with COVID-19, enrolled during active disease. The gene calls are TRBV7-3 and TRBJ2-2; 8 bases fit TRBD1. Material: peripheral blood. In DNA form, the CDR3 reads TGTGCCAGCAGCACCTCAGGGGGCGCGACCGGGGAGCTGTTTTTT. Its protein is CASSTSGGATGELFF.